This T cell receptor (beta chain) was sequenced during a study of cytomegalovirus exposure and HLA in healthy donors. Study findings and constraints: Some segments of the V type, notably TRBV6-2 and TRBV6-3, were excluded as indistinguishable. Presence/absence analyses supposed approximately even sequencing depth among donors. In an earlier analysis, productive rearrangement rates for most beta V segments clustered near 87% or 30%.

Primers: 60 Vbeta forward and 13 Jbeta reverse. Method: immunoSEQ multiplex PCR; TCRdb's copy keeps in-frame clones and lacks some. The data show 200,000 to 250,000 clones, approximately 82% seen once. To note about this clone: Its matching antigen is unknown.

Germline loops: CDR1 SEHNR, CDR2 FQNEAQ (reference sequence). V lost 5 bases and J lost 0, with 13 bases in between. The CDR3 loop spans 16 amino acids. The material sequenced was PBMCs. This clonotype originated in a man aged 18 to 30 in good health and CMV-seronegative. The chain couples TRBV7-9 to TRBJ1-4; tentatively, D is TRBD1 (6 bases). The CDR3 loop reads CASSQGQISTNEKLFF. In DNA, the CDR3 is TGTGCCAGCAGCCAAGGACAGATCTCAACTAATGAAAAACTGTTTTTT.